This T cell receptor beta chain was recovered during a study of cytomegalovirus exposure and HLA in healthy donors. The PCR ran on 60 Vbeta and 13 Jbeta primers. Data came from immunoSEQ multiplex PCR; TCRdb stores just in-frame clones and leaves some out. The data hold fewer than 250,000 clones, with 60% to 85% observed a single time. The J segment lost 0 bases and the V segment lost 6 bases, leaving 5 bases of the junction unmatched. The V gene's germline CDR1 is KGHSH and CDR2 LQKENI. The CDR3 runs 14 residues. The rearrangement uses TRBV18 and TRBJ2-7; TRBD1 matches at 7 bases. This sequence was found in a woman between 18 and 29 years old in good health and CMV-seronegative. The sample comprised PBMCs. Here the CDR3 reads CASSGTVNSYEQYF. CDR3 sequence (DNA): TGTGCCAGCTCCGGGACAGTGAACTCCTACGAGCAGTACTTC.